The sequence of this T cell receptor beta chain was determined in a study of spatial heterogeneity in lung cancer. This clonotype showed up many times. The antigen is undetermined. Stated time point: sample taken at primary tumor resection. Trimming removed 6 bases from V and 6 bases from J, with 13 bases in between. The CDR3 covers 13 residues. Germline CDR1 is PRHDT and CDR2 is FYEKMQ (reference sequence). TCRdb re-derived calls from the 5' RACE reads in MiXCR, one entry per CDR3 protein. The sample consists of about 100,000 distinct CDR3 sequences, 3.5% to 5% of them appearing once. Study-level points and caveats: In tumors, expanded intratumoral alpha and beta TCR counts tracked mutation counts.

The clonotype originates from a male donor with early-stage non-small cell lung cancer. The chain joins TRBV13 to TRBJ2-3; D perhaps matches TRBD1 (6 bases). The input for sequencing was lung tumor tissue, taken at surgery. CDR3 sequence: CASREQGWDTQYF. In DNA form, the CDR3 reads TGTGCCAGCAGGGAACAGGGATGGGATACGCAGTATTTT. The full variable domain, its missing parts supplied by reference TRBV13 and TRBJ2-3, is AAGVIQSPRHLIKEKRETATLKCYPIPRHDTVYWYQQGPGQDPQFLISFYEKMQSDKGSIPDRFSAQQFSDYHSELNMSSLELGDSALYFCASREQGWDTQYFGPGTRLTVL.